This is a list of T cell receptor beta chains from one sample in a study of post-analysis software for immune sequencing data. TCRdb re-called the PCR reads through MiXCR, storing one row per CDR3 protein. The sample consists of around 700,000 distinct CDR3 sequences, approximately 59% of them appearing once. Sequenced sample: blood. All receptors derive from a girl aged 2 to 10 with multiple sclerosis. CDR3s include the opening cysteine and the closing phenylalanine or tryptophan. The D gene is left open where the match is weak. Not every row has a clone size; where given, it reads once, few, many or a size class.

clone_size d_call j_call v_call cdr3_nt cdr3_aa
- TRBD1 TRBJ2-4 TRBV6-5 TGTGCCAGCAGTTACGACAGGGGGCGCGAAGCCTCCAAAAACATTCAGTACTTC CASSYDRGREASKNIQYF
- TRBD2 TRBJ2-3 TRBV20-1 TGCAGTGCTAGTCCGGCGGGAGGCCCAGATACGCAGTATTTT CSASPAGGPDTQYF
- - TRBJ2-2 TRBV6-4 TGTGCCAGCAGTGACTCGAACAGGGCCACCGGGGAGCTGTTTTTT CASSDSNRATGELFF
- - TRBJ2-5 TRBV5-1 TGCGCCAGCAGCTTAGGAGGGGACGTGACCCAGTACTTC CASSLGGDVTQYF
many TRBD1 TRBJ2-1 TRBV6-4 TGTGCCAGCAGTGAGACAGGGGGCATCTACAATGAGCAGTTCTTC CASSETGGIYNEQFF
- - TRBJ1-6 TRBV7-9 TGTGCCAGCAGCTTAGGGGGTAGGGAGAATTCACCCCTCCACTTT CASSLGGRENSPLHF
- - TRBJ1-2 TRBV6-6 TGTGCCAGCAATCTACAGGGTGGGGACTATGGCTACACCTTC CASNLQGGDYGYTF
few TRBD1 TRBJ2-7 TRBV12-3/TRBV12-4 TGTGCCAGCACCCAGACACAGGGGTCCTACGAGCAGTACTTC CASTQTQGSYEQYF
- TRBD2 TRBJ2-1 TRBV20-1 TGCAGTGCTAGAGGCCTAAGACTAGCCAATGAGCAGTTCTTC CSARGLRLANEQFF
- TRBD2 TRBJ2-1 TRBV3-1 TGTGCCAGCAGCCAAGCTAGGACTAGCGAAGGGGATGAGCAGTTCTTC CASSQARTSEGDEQFF
- TRBD2 TRBJ2-1 TRBV29-1 TGCAGCGTCCGGACTAGTATAAGGGGTGAGCAGTTCTTC CSVRTSIRGEQFF
- - TRBJ2-3 TRBV12-3/TRBV12-4 TGTGCCAGCAGTCTCCACTTAGACAGGTCCACAGATACGCAGTATTTT CASSLHLDRSTDTQYF
- - TRBJ2-7 TRBV7-9 TGTGCCAGCACCGACGGACGGTCCTCCTACGAGCAGTACTTC CASTDGRSSYEQYF
few - TRBJ2-5 TRBV7-3 TGTGCCAGCAGCTTATTGGTCGGGGTCCAAGAGACCCAGTACTTC CASSLLVGVQETQYF
- - TRBJ1-4 TRBV7-2 TGTGCCAGCAGCTTCGGGGCCCCCACTAATGAAAAACTGTTTTTT CASSFGAPTNEKLFF
- - TRBJ2-6 TRBV6-6 TGTGCCAGCAGCCCCCTCGGGGGCTCTGGGGCCAACGTCCTGACTTTC CASSPLGGSGANVLTF
- - TRBJ2-7 TRBV10-3 TGTGCCATCAGTGATAGTCGGAAGAGCTCCTACGAGCAGTACTTC CAISDSRKSSYEQYF
- TRBD2 TRBJ2-1 TRBV7-6 TGTGCCAGCAGCTTAGGTCTGACTAGCGGTAGGGATGAGCAGTTCTTC CASSLGLTSGRDEQFF
- - TRBJ2-1 TRBV7-8 TGTGCCAGCAGCGCTACTAGGAATGAGCAGTTCTTC CASSATRNEQFF
- - TRBJ2-1 TRBV2 TGTGCCAGCAGGTCCGGACGAGTAGGTGAGCAGTTCTTC CASRSGRVGEQFF
- - TRBJ1-5 TRBV7-2 TGTGCCAGCTCCACACTCTCAGGGGTCAATCAGCCCCAGCATTTT CASSTLSGVNQPQHF
few - TRBJ2-7 TRBV29-1 TGCAGCGTTGGCGGGATGTTGACCTACGAGCAGTACTTC CSVGGMLTYEQYF
- TRBD2 TRBJ2-3 TRBV7-9 TGTGCCAGCAGCTTACCGACTAGCGGCACAGATATGCAGTATTTT CASSLPTSGTDMQYF
- - TRBJ1-1 TRBV6-6 TGTGCCAGCAGTCCTCCATTCAGGGATGATACTGAAGCTTTCTTT CASSPPFRDDTEAFF
few - TRBJ1-2 TRBV12-3/TRBV12-4 TGTGCCAGCAGTCTGGACGGGATAGGCTATGGCTACACCTTC CASSLDGIGYGYTF
- - TRBJ1-5 TRBV7-2 TGTGCCAGCAGCCCAGCGGGGGAGCCCGATCAGCCCCAGCATTTT CASSPAGEPDQPQHF
once - TRBJ2-3 TRBV20-1 TGCAGTGCAGGGCCCACGACAGATACGCAGTATTTT CSAGPTTDTQYF
few - TRBJ2-5 TRBV12-3/TRBV12-4 TGTGCCAGCAGTAGTTCTCGAGGGGGAGAGACCCAGTACTTC CASSSSRGGETQYF
few - TRBJ2-4 TRBV7-8 TGTGCCAGCAGCCTAAATAAGGGGAAGCAGTACTTC CASSLNKGKQYF
few TRBD2 TRBJ2-7 TRBV6-1 TGTGCCAGCAGTGTAGCCCTGTCGGCTAGCGGGAGGGCCTACGAGCAGTACTTC CASSVALSASGRAYEQYF
- - TRBJ2-7 TRBV6-5 TGTGCCAGCAGCCCCCCAGGCCAGCGTCGCTCCTACGAGCAGTACTTC CASSPPGQRRSYEQYF
- TRBD2 TRBJ2-1 TRBV20-1 TGCAGTGCTAGTCCATACCCGCTAGCGGGGGCCTACAATGAGCAGTTCTTC CSASPYPLAGAYNEQFF
- TRBD2 TRBJ2-5 TRBV20-1 TGCAGTGCCACGGAAGGACTAGCGGGACAAGAGACCCAGTACTTC CSATEGLAGQETQYF
- - TRBJ2-5 TRBV29-1 TGCAGCGTTGAGCAGGGGACTGAGCAAGAGACCCAGTACTTC CSVEQGTEQETQYF
- - TRBJ1-2 TRBV20-1 TGCAGTGCGAAGGAACAGGCTAACTATGGCTACACCTTC CSAKEQANYGYTF
- TRBD2 TRBJ2-5 TRBV4-1 TGCGCCAGCAGCCTCGGGACTAGCGGGCCGAGGACCCAGTACTTC CASSLGTSGPRTQYF
- - TRBJ2-7 TRBV7-9 TGTGCCAGCAGTCGCGGGACTCCCGACTCCTACGAGCAGTACTTC CASSRGTPDSYEQYF